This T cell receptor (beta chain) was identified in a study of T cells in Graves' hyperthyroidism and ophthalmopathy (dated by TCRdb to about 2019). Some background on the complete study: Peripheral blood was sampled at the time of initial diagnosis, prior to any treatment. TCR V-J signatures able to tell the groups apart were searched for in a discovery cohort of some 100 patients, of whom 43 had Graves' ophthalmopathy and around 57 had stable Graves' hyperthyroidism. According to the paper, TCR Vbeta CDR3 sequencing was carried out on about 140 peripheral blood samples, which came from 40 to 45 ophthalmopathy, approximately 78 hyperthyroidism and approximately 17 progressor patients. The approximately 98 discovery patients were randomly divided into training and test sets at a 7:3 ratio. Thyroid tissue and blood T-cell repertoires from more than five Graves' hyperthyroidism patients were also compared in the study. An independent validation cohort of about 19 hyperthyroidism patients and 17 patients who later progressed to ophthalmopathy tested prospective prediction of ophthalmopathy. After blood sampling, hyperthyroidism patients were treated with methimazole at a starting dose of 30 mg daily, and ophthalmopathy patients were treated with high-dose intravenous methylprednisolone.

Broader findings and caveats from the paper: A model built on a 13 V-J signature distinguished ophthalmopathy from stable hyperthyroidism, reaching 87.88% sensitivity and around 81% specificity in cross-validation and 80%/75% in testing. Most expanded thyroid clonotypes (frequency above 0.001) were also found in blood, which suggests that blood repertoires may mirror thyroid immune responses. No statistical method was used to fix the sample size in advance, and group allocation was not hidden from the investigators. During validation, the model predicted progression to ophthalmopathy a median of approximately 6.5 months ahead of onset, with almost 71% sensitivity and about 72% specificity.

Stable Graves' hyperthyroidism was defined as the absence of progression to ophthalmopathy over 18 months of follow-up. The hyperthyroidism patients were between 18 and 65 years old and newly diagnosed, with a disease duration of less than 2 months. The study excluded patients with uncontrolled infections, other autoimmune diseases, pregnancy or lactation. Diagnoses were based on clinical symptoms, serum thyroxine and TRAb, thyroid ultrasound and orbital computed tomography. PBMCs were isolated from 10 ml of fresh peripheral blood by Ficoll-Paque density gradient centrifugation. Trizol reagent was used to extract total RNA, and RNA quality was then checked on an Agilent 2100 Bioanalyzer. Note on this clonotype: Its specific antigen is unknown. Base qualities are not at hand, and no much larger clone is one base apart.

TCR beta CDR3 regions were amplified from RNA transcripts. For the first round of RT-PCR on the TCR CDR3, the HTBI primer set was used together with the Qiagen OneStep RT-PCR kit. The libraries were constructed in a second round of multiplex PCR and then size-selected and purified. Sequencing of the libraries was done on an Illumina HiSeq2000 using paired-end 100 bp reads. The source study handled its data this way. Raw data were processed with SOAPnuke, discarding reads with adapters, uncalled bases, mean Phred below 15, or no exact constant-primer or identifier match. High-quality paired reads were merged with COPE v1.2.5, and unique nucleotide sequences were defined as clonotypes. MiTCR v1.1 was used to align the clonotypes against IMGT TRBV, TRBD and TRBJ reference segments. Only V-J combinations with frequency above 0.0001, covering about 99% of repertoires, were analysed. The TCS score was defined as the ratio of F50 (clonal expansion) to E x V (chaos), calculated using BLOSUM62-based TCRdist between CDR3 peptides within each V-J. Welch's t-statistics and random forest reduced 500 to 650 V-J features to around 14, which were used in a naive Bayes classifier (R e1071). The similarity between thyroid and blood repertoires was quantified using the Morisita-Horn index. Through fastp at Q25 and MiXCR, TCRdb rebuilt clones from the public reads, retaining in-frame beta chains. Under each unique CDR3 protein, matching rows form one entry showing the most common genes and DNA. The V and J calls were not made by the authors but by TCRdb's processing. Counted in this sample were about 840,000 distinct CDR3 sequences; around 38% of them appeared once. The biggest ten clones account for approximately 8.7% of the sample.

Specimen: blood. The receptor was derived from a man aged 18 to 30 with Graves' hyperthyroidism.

The CDR3 reads as follows: CASSEALRGETQYF. The sequence in DNA is TGTGCCAGCAGCGAGGCTTTGCGTGGAGAGACCCAGTACTTC. The sequence is built from TRBV7-8 and TRBJ2-5; the D gene is unclear. The germline V gene supplies CDR1 SGHVS and CDR2 FQNEAQ. V drops 5 bases and J drops 4 bases, leaving 14 bases in between. The CDR3 spans 14 residues, from the cysteine through the phenylalanine. Only the CDR3 DNA stays, 42 bases, in frame from base 1.